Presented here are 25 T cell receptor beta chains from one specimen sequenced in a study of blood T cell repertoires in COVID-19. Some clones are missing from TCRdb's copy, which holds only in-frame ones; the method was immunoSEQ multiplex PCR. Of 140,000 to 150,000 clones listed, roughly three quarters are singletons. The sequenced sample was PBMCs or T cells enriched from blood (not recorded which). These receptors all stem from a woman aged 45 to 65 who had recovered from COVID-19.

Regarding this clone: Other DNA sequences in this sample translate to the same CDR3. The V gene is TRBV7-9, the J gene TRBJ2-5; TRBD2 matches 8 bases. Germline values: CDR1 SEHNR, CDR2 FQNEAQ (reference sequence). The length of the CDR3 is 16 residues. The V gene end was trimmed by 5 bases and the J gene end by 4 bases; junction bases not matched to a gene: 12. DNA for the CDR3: TGTGCCAGCAGCCTGCGGGGGGCCGGGGGGGGAGAGACCCAGTACTTC. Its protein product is CASSLRGAGGGETQYF. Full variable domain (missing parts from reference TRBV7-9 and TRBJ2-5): DTGVSQNPRHKITKRGQNVTFRCDPISEHNRLYWYRQTLGQGPEFLTYFQNEAQLEKSRLLSDRFSAERPKGSFSTLEIQRTEQGDSAMYLCASSLRGAGGGETQYFGPGTRLLVL.

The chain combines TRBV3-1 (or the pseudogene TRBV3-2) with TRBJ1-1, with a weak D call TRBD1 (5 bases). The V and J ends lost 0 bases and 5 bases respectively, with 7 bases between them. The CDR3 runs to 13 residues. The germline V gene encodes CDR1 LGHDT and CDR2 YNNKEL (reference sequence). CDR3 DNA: TGTGCCAGCAGCCAAGAACCAGGGACTGAAGCTTTCTTT. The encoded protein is CASSQEPGTEAFF.

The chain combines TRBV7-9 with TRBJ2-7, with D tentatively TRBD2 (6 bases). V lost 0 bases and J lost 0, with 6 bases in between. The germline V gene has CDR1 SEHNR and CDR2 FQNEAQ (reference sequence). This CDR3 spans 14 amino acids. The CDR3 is CASSLAGSSYEQYF. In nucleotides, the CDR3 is TGTGCCAGCAGCTTAGCCGGGAGCTCCTACGAGCAGTACTTC.

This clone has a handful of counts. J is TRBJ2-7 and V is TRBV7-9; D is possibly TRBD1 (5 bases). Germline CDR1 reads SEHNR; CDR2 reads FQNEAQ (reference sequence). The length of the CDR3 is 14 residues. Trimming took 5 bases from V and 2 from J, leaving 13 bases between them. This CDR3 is CASSEEMTAYEQYV. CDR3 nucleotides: TGTGCCAGCAGCGAAGAAATGACAGCCTACGAGCAGTACGTC.

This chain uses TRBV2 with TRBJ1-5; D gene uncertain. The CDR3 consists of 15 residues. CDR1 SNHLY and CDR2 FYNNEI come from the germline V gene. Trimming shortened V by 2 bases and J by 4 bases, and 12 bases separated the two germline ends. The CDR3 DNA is TGTGCCAGCAGTGAAAGCAGCGGTGGGAATCAGCCCCAGCATTTT. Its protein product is CASSESSGGNQPQHF.

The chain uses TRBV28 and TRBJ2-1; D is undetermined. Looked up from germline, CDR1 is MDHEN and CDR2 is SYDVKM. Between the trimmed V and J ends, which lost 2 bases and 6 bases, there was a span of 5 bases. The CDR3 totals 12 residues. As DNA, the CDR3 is TGTGCCAGCAGTTTACCGGTCAATGAGCAGTTCTTC. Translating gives CASSLPVNEQFF.

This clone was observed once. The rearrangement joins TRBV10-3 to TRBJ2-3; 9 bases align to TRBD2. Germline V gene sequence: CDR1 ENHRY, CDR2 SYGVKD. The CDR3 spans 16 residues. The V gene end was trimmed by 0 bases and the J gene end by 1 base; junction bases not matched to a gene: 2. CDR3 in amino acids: CAISESVAGGTDTQYF. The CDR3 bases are TGTGCCATCAGTGAGTCAGTAGCGGGGGGCACAGATACGCAGTATTTT.

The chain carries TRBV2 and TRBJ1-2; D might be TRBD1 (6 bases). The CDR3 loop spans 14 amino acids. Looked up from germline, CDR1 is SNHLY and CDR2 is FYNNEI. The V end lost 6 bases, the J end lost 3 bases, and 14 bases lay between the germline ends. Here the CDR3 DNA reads TGTGCCAGCAGGCCAGGGGCTTCGTACTATGGCTACACCTTC. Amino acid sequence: CASRPGASYYGYTF.

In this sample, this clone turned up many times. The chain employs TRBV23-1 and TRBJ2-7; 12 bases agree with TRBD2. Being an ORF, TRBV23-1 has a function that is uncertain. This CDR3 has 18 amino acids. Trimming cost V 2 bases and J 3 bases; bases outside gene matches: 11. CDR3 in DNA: TGCGCCAGCAGTCAAAGAGTGGACGAGACTAGCGGGGGCTACGAGCAGTACGTC. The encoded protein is CASSQRVDETSGGYEQYV.

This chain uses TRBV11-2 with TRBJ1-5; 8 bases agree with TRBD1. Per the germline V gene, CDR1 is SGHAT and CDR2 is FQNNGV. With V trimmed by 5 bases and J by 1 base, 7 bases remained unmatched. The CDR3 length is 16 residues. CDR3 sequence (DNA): TGTGCCAGCAGCCTAACAGGGGGAGTCAGCAATCAGCCCCAGCATTTT. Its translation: CASSLTGGVSNQPQHF. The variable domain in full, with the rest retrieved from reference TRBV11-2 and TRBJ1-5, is EAGVAQSPRYKIIEKRQSVAFWCNPISGHATLYWYQQILGQGPKLLIQFQNNGVVDDSQLPKDRFSAERLKGVDSTLKIQPAKLEDSAVYLCASSLTGGVSNQPQHFGDGTRLSIL.

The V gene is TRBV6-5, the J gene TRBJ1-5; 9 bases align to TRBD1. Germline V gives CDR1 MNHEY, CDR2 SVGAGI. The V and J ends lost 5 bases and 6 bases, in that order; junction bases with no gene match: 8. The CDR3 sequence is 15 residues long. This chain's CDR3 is CASSPRDRVGQPQHF. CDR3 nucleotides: TGTGCCAGCAGTCCCCGGGACAGGGTAGGTCAGCCCCAGCATTTT.

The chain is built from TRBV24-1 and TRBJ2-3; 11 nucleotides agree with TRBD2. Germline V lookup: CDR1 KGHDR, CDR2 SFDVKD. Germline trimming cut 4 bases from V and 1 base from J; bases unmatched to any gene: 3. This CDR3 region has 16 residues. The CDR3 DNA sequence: TGTGCCACCAGTGAACCGACTAGCGGGGGCACAGATACGCAGTATTTT. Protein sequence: CATSEPTSGGTDTQYF.

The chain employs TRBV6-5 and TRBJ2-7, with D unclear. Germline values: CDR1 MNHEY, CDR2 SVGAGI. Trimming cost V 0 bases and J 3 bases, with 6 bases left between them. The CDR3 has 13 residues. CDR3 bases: TGTGCCAGCAGTTACTCGAGAATCTACGAGCAGTACGTC. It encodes CASSYSRIYEQYV.

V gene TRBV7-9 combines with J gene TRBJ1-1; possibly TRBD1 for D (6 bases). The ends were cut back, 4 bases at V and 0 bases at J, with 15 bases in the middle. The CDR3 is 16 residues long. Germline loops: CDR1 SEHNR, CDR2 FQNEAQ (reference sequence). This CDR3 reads CASSWNRVSLNTEAFF. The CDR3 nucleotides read TGTGCCAGCAGCTGGAACAGGGTGTCTCTGAACACTGAAGCTTTCTTT.

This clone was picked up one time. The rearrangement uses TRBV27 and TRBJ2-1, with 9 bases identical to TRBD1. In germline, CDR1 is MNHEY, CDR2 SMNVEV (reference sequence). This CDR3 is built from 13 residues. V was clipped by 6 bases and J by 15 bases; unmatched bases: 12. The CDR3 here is CASSNEAGTGRFF. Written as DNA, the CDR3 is TGTGCCAGCAGCAACGAGGCCGGGACAGGGCGGTTCTTC.

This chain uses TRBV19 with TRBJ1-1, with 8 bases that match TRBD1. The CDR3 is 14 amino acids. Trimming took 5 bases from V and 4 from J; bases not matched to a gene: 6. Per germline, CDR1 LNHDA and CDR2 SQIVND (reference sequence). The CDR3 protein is CASSVTGGGTEAFF. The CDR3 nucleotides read TGTGCCAGTAGTGTAACAGGGGGTGGCACTGAAGCTTTCTTT.

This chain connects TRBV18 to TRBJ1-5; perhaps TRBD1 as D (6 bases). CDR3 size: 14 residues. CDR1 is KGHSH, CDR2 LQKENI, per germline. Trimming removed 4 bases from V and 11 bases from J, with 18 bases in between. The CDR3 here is CASSQAGQTQTQHF. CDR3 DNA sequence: TGTGCCAGCTCACAAGCCGGACAGACCCAGACCCAGCATTTT.

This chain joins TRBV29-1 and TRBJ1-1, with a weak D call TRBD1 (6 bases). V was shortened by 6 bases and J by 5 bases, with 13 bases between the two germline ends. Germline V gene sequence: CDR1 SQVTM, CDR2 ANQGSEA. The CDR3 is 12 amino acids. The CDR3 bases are TGCAGCGTCAGGGGCCTCAGAACTGAAGCTTTCTTT. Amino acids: CSVRGLRTEAFF.

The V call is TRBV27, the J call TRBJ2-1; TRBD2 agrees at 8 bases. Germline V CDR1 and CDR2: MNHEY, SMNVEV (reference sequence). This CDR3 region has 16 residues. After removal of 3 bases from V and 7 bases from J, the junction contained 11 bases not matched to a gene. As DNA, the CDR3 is TGTGCCAGCAGTTTGACGGGGGGGCCGGGTCGGAATGAGCAGTTCTTC. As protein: CASSLTGGPGRNEQFF.

The CDR3: CAWSDRANYGYTF. CDR3 bases: TGTGCCTGGAGTGACAGGGCTAACTATGGCTACACCTTC. V is TRBV30 and J is TRBJ1-2; D is perhaps TRBD1 (6 bases). V was shortened by 1 base and J by 0 bases, with 6 bases between the two germline ends. This CDR3 is 13 amino acids long. Looked up from germline, CDR1 is GTSNPN and CDR2 is SVGIG (reference sequence).

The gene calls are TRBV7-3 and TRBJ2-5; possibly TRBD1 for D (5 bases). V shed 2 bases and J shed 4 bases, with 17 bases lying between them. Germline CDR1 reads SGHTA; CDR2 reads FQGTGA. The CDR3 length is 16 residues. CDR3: CASSLAPGQGGETQYF. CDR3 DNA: TGTGCCAGCAGCTTAGCCCCGGGTCAGGGCGGAGAGACCCAGTACTTC.

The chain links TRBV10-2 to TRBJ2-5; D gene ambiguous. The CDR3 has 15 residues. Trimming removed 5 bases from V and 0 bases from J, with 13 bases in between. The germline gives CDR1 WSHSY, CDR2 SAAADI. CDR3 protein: CASSLLSPYQETQYF. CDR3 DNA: TGCGCCAGCAGTTTACTCTCTCCGTACCAAGAGACCCAGTACTTC.

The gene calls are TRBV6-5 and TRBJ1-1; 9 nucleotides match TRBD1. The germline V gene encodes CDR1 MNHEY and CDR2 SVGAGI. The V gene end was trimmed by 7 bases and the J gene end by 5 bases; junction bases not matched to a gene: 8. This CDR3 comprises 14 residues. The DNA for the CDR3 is TGTGCCAGCACCCCGGGACAGGGCTGGACTGAAGCTTTCTTT. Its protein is CASTPGQGWTEAFF.

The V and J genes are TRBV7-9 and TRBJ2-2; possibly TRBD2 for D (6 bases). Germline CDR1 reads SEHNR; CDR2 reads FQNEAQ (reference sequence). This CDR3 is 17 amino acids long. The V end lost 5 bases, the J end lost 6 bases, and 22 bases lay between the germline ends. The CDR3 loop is CASSLGGDSGSAGELFF. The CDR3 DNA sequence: TGTGCCAGCAGCCTTGGAGGGGACTCGGGTTCGGCCGGGGAGCTGTTTTTT.

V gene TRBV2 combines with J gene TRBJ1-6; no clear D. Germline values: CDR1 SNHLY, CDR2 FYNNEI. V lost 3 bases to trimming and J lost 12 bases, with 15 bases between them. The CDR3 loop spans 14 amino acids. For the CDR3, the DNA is TGTGCCAGCAGTGATATGGGAGTGGGGTTACCCCTCCACTTT. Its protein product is CASSDMGVGLPLHF.